This entry is about one T cell receptor (beta chain). Antigen: not known. These data belong to a study of T cell clonotyping in hematopoietic cell transplantation. Sequenced by immunoSEQ multiplex PCR; TCRdb stores in-frame clones only, minus some. Counted here are 10,000 to 15,000 clones, more than 80% occurring once; the ten biggest clones make up 0.95% to 1.5%. Study-wide findings and caveats: Few recipient clonotypes overlapped donors; over 95% were de novo at given depth. Higher Inverse Simpson Index values in graft donor and pretransplant recipient predicted broader posttransplant TCR diversity. Without cell sorting, CD4 versus CD8 contributions remain unresolved. After transplant, recipient diversity fell while pathologically expanded clonotypes grew through day 180.

The sequenced sample was peripheral blood mononuclear cells. The sequence was obtained from a man aged 25 to 40 in good health. Some clones in this sample may be carry-over from other donors' samples.

CDR3 nucleotide sequence: TGTGCCAGCAGCTTCATAAATAGCGGCACTGAAGCTTTCTTT. Translated: CASSFINSGTEAFF. J is TRBJ1-1 and V is TRBV11-2; D unclear. The CDR3 loop spans 14 amino acids. Germline CDR1 SGHAT, CDR2 FQNNGV. The V end lost 3 bases, the J end lost 4 bases, and 12 bases lay between the germline ends.